One sample yielded the 24 T cell receptor beta chains listed below, sequenced in a study of blood T cell repertoires in COVID-19. The table came from immunoSEQ multiplex PCR; TCRdb's copy has only in-frame clones and leaves some out. The table includes 250,000 to 300,000 clones, around 90% detected once. The specimen was peripheral blood. The source is a woman between 45 and 60 years old who had recovered from COVID-19.

The chain combines TRBV19 with TRBJ2-3; 9 nucleotides line up with TRBD2. The CDR3 length is 13 residues. CDR1 and CDR2 from the germline V gene are LNHDA and SQIVND (reference sequence). The V and J ends lost 9 bases and 2 bases, in that order; junction bases with no gene match: 3. The CDR3 region has the DNA TGTGCCAGGACTAGCGGATTCACAGATACGCAGTATTTT. Its protein product is CARTSGFTDTQYF.

This clone was detected a few times. In DNA form, the CDR3 reads TGCGCCAGCAGCCAAGAGGCGGGAGAAGGGAGTTCACCCCTCCACTTT. Protein: CASSQEAGEGSSPLHF. V gene TRBV4-3 combines with J gene TRBJ1-6; the D is unclear. Trimming shortened V by 0 bases and J by 9 bases, and 15 bases separated the two germline ends. Germline CDR1 and CDR2: LGHNA and YSLEER. The CDR3 is 16 amino acids.

CDR3 bases: TGTGCCAGCAGCTTAATACTAGCGGGCCAAGAGACCCAGTACTTC. It is translated as CASSLILAGQETQYF. The chain links TRBV7-6 to TRBJ2-5; 9 positions agree with TRBD2. CDR1 SGHVS and CDR2 FNYEAQ come from the germline V gene. J lost 1 base, V lost 2 bases, and 2 bases had no gene match. The CDR3 contains 15 residues.

The CDR3 loop is CSVEGRGREQFF. The DNA of the CDR3 is TGCAGCGTTGAAGGCAGGGGGCGTGAGCAGTTCTTC. V gene TRBV29-1 combines with J gene TRBJ2-1; 8 positions match TRBD1. With 1 base clipped from V and 9 bases from J, the junction kept 2 bases outside the gene matches. This CDR3 is 12 amino acids long. The V gene's germline CDR1 is SQVTM and CDR2 ANQGSEA.

About this clone itself: Within the sample, other DNA sequences also encode this same CDR3. This chain links TRBV30 with TRBJ1-5, with 7 bases lining up with TRBD1. The CDR3 length is 13 residues. The germline V gene has CDR1 GTSNPN and CDR2 SVGIG (reference sequence). V gave up 2 bases and J gave up 6 bases; unmatched junction bases: 4. This CDR3 is CAWSTGAGQPQHF. In DNA form, the CDR3 reads TGTGCCTGGAGTACAGGGGCTGGTCAGCCCCAGCATTTT.

The rearrangement joins TRBV6-6 to TRBJ2-3; 13 positions match TRBD2. V shed 5 bases, J shed 4 bases, and the junction held 18 bases outside the gene matches. Germline V gene data show CDR1 as MNHNY and CDR2 as SVGAGI (reference sequence). The CDR3 sequence is 20 residues long. The CDR3 loop is CASSPRGTSGAQRHPDTQYF. The CDR3 DNA reads TGTGCCAGCAGTCCCCGGGGGACTAGCGGGGCCCAGCGACATCCAGATACGCAGTATTTT.

The chain joins TRBV7-2 to TRBJ1-1; 8 bases line up with TRBD1. From germline, CDR1 is SGHTA and CDR2 FQGNSA. This CDR3 has 13 amino acids. Trimming at V came to 5 bases and at J to 4 bases, leaving 3 bases not matched to a gene. CDR3: CASSRQGTTEAFF. CDR3 sequence (DNA): TGTGCCAGCAGCCGACAGGGGACCACTGAAGCTTTCTTT.

The chain carries TRBV5-5 and TRBJ1-1; D remains ambiguous. V was trimmed by 2 bases and J by 0 bases, leaving 8 bases between them. This CDR3 contains 14 residues. From germline, CDR1 is SGHKS and CDR2 YYEKEE (reference sequence). The CDR3 bases are TGTGCCAGCAGCTTCAGTAGCATGAACACTGAAGCTTTCTTT. Translation gives CASSFSSMNTEAFF. Full variable domain (rest looked up from reference TRBV5-5 and TRBJ1-1): DAGVTQSPTHLIKTRGQQVTLRCSPISGHKSVSWYQQVLGQGPQFIFQYYEKEERGRGNFPDRFSARQFPNYSSELNVNALLLGDSALYLCASSFSSMNTEAFFGQGTRLTVV.

This clone has just a few counts. This chain links TRBV14 with TRBJ1-6; 7 bases are a match to TRBD1. Germline CDR1 and CDR2: SGHDN and FVKESK. The CDR3 is 12 amino acids. Losses at the gene ends were 3 bases for V and 11 bases for J; bases not matched to a gene: 1. CDR3: CASSQGQPPLHF. In DNA, the CDR3 is TGTGCCAGCAGCCAGGGACAGCCACCCCTCCACTTT.

The sample holds one count of this clone. The chain combines TRBV5-1 with TRBJ2-1, with D unresolved. Trimming shortened V by 2 bases and J by 8 bases, and 11 bases separated the two germline ends. This CDR3 is 13 amino acids long. Germline CDR1 SGHRS, CDR2 YFSETQ. The DNA for the CDR3 is TGCGCCAGCAGCTTTACAGTACATGATGAGCAGTTCTTC. As protein: CASSFTVHDEQFF.

This clone was detected once. Mismatch with germline at one junction end may stem from a read error. The chain uses TRBV6-5 and TRBJ1-4; no firm D call. This CDR3 is 15 amino acids long. CDR1 and CDR2 from the germline V gene are MNHEY and SVGAGI. The CDR3 bases are TGTGCCAGCAGTTGGATCCCTTCAACTAACGAAAAACTGTTTTTT. This encodes CASSWIPSTNEKLFF.

The V gene is TRBV4-1, the J gene TRBJ1-5; 10 nucleotides match TRBD1. CDR1 MGHRA and CDR2 YSYEKL come from the germline V gene. The CDR3 loop spans 14 amino acids. V gave up 4 bases and J gave up 6 bases; unmatched junction bases: 3. The CDR3 sequence is CASSLGQGSQPQHF. CDR3 sequence (DNA): TGCGCCAGCAGCCTGGGACAGGGGTCTCAGCCCCAGCATTTT.

The rearrangement uses TRBV5-1 and TRBJ2-7; D is perhaps TRBD1 (5 bases). Looked up from germline, CDR1 is SGHRS and CDR2 is YFSETQ. The CDR3 extends over 13 amino acids. With 0 bases removed from V and 5 bases from J, the gap between germline ends came to 9 bases. The DNA for the CDR3 is TGCGCCAGCAGCTTGGAGCAGGGTAACGAGCAGTACTTC. It is translated as CASSLEQGNEQYF. Drawing the rest from reference TRBV5-1 and TRBJ2-7, the complete variable domain is KAGVTQTPRYLIKTRGQQVTLSCSPISGHRSVSWYQQTPGQGLQFLFEYFSETQRNKGNFPGRFSGRQFSNSRSEMNVSTLELGDSALYLCASSLEQGNEQYFGPGTRLTVT.

V usage is TRBV30 and J usage is TRBJ1-5; D ambiguous. Germline CDR1 and CDR2: GTSNPN and SVGIG (reference sequence). The CDR3 is 19 residues long. V gave up 1 base and J gave up 0 bases, with 22 bases separating them. The DNA of the CDR3 is TGTGCCTGGAGTGCGACCCTTCTTGGGCAGCCCATTAGCAATCAGCCCCAGCATTTT. It yields the protein CAWSATLLGQPISNQPQHF.

The genes are TRBV7-2 and TRBJ1-4, with D possibly being TRBD1 (5 bases). Germline-derived CDR1 and CDR2 are SGHTA and FQGNSA. V dropped 1 base and J dropped 8 bases, with 17 bases sitting between them. The CDR3 runs 16 residues. The chain's CDR3 is CASSLVGAPRQEKLFF. The CDR3 DNA reads as TGTGCCAGCAGCTTAGTTGGGGCACCAAGACAAGAAAAACTGTTTTTT. Combining the CDR3 with reference TRBV7-2 and TRBJ1-4 gives the whole variable domain GAGVSQSPSNKVTEKGKDVELRCDPISGHTALYWYRQSLGQGLEFLIYFQGNSAPDKSGLPSDRFSAERTGGSVSTLTIQRTQQEDSAVYLCASSLVGAPRQEKLFFGSGTQLSVL.

The genes are TRBV21-1 and TRBJ1-4; the table names TRBD1, a call not compared with the DNA. TRBV21-1 is a pseudogene. The CDR3 is 15 amino acids. CDR3 region: CASSPDTLANEKLFF. The CDR3 DNA follows: TGTGCCAGCAGCCCCGACACTCTGGCTAATGAAAAACTGTTTTTT.

The chain carries TRBV30 and TRBJ1-6; 9 bases are a match to TRBD1. Trimming removed 0 bases from V and 15 bases from J; junction bases left unmatched: 6. This CDR3 has 13 amino acids. The germline V gene has CDR1 GTSNPN and CDR2 SVGIG (reference sequence). The CDR3 loop is CAWSVGQGMGLHF. CDR3 bases: TGTGCCTGGAGTGTCGGACAGGGGATGGGCCTCCACTTT.

CDR3 amino acids: CSVGVGYTF. DNA for the CDR3: TGCAGCGTTGGAGTTGGCTACACCTTC. J is TRBJ1-2 and V is TRBV29-1, with D uncertain. Germline V gene data show CDR1 as SQVTM and CDR2 as ANQGSEA. The V and J ends lost 4 bases and 7 bases respectively, with 4 bases between them. The CDR3 loop spans 9 amino acids.

The chain has TRBV28 and TRBJ1-1; D might be TRBD1 (6 bases). V lost 7 bases, J lost 1 base, and 13 bases lay in between. The CDR3 spans 14 residues. In germline, CDR1 is MDHEN, CDR2 SYDVKM. CDR3 protein: CASNGSGANTEAFF. CDR3 DNA sequence: TGTGCCAGCAATGGGTCAGGGGCGAACACTGAAGCTTTCTTT. Supplemented by reference TRBV28 and TRBJ1-1, the full variable domain reads DVKVTQSSRYLVKRTGEKVFLECVQDMDHENMFWYRQDPGLGLRLIYFSYDVKMKEKGDIPEGYSVSREKKERFSLILESASTNQTSMYLCASNGSGANTEAFFGQGTRLTVV.

The rearrangement links TRBV19 to TRBJ2-6; D is uncertain. The CDR3 is 14 residues long. With 3 bases removed from V and 0 bases from J, the gap between germline ends came to 3 bases. Germline V gives CDR1 LNHDA, CDR2 SQIVND (reference sequence). CDR3 sequence (DNA): TGTGCCAGTAGTATCCGCTCTGGGGCCAACGTCCTGACTTTC. This sequence encodes CASSIRSGANVLTF.

CDR3 bases: TGCGCCAGCAGCCCTTCGGTAACGCAAGCCAAAAACATTCAGTACTTC. Protein sequence: CASSPSVTQAKNIQYF. The chain has TRBV4-3 and TRBJ2-4; D is uncertain. The ends were cut back, 4 bases at V and 0 bases at J, with 13 bases in the middle. The CDR3 has 16 residues. CDR1 is LGHNA, CDR2 YSLEER, per germline.

The CDR3 nucleotides are TGTGCCAGCAGCTCCACGGGGATCTACAATGAGCAGTTCTTC. As protein: CASSSTGIYNEQFF. The V and J genes are TRBV3-1 (or the pseudogene TRBV3-2) and TRBJ2-1; maybe TRBD2 (5 bases). CDR1 is LGHDT and CDR2 is YNNKEL in the germline V gene (reference sequence). This CDR3 comprises 14 residues. V gave up 5 bases and J gave up 3 bases, with 11 bases separating them.

Judged by abundance, this clone is medium-sized. The rearrangement joins TRBV7-9 to TRBJ1-5, with TRBD1 identical over 7 bases. Trimming at V came to 5 bases and at J to 5 bases, leaving 9 bases not matched to a gene. Per germline, CDR1 SEHNR and CDR2 FQNEAQ (reference sequence). The CDR3 has 15 amino acids. The CDR3 DNA follows: TGTGCCAGCAGCCCGACAGGGTCTGGGGATCAGCCCCAGCATTTT. Its translation is CASSPTGSGDQPQHF.

This clone appeared once. The rearrangement uses TRBV19 and TRBJ1-1, with a tentative D call TRBD1 (5 bases). The CDR3 totals 14 residues. Germline assignment: CDR1 LNHDA and CDR2 SQIVND (reference sequence). V dropped 7 bases and J dropped 3 bases, with 15 bases sitting between them. In DNA form, the CDR3 reads TGTGCCAGTACCCATCGGAGGGGTGACACTGAAGCTTTCTTT. Residues: CASTHRRGDTEAFF.